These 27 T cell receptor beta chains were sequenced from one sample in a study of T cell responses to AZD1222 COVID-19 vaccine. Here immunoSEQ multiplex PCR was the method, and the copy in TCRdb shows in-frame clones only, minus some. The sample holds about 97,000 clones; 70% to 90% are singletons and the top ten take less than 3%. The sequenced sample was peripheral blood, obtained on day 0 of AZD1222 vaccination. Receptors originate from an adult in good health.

The CDR3: CASSSDTEAFF. In DNA form, the CDR3 reads TGTGCCAGCAGCTCCGACACTGAAGCTTTCTTT. The chain employs TRBV11-3 and TRBJ1-1; D unresolved. The CDR3 runs 11 residues. The V end lost 4 bases, the J end lost 3 bases, and 3 bases lay between the germline ends. Per the germline V gene, CDR1 is SGHNT and CDR2 is YENEEA.

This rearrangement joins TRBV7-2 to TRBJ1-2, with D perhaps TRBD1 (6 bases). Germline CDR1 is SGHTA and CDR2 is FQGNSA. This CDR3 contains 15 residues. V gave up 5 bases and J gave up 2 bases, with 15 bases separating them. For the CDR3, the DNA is TGTGCCAGCAGCGGTCCAGGGGAATCAAACTATGGCTACACCTTC. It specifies CASSGPGESNYGYTF.

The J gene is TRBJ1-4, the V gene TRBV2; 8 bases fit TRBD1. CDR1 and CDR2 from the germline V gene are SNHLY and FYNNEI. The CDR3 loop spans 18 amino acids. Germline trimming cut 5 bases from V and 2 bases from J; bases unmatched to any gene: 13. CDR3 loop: CASSLGQGSGRTNEKLFF. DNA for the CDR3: TGTGCCAGCAGTCTTGGACAGGGCTCAGGTCGGACTAATGAAAAACTGTTTTTT.

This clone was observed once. Here the CDR3 DNA reads TGTGCCAGCAGCTCCGACAGGGGGCTTTTGAACACTGAAGCTTTCTTT. Translated: CASSSDRGLLNTEAFF. The chain combines TRBV5-4 with TRBJ1-1; TRBD1 aligns across 10 bases. Per germline, CDR1 SGHNT and CDR2 YYREEE (reference sequence). The CDR3 covers 16 residues. The junction had 5 bases not matched to a gene; V was cut back by 3 bases and J by 0 bases.

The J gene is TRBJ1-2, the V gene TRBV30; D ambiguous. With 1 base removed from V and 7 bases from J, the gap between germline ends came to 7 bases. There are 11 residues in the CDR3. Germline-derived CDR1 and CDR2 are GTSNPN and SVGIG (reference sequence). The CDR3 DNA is TGTGCCTGGAGTGCTTCGTTTGGCTACACCTTC. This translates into CAWSASFGYTF.

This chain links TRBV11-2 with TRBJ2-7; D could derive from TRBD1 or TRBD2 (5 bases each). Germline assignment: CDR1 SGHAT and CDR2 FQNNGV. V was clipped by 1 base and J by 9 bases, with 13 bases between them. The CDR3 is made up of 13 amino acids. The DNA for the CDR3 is TGTGCCAGCAGCTTAGTACTAGGGGAAGTGCAGTACTTC. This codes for CASSLVLGEVQYF.

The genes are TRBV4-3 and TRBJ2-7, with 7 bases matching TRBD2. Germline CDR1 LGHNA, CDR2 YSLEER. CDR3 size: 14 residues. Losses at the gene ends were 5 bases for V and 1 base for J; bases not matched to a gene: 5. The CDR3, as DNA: TGCGCCAGCAGCTGGGAGGGCAGGTCCTACGAGCAGTACTTC. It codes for CASSWEGRSYEQYF.

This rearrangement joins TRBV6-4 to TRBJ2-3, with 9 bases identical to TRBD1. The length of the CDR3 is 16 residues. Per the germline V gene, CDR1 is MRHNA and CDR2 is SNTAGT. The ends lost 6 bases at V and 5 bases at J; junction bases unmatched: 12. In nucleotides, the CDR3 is TGTGCCAGCAGCTCTGGGCCGGGACAGGGAGGAGATACGCAGTATTTT. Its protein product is CASSSGPGQGGDTQYF.

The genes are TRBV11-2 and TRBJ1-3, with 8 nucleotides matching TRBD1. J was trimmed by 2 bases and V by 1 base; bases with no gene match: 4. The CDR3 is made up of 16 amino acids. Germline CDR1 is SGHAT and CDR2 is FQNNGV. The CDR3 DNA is TGTGCCAGCAGCTTAGGACAGGGGAGCCCTGGAAACACCATATATTTT. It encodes CASSLGQGSPGNTIYF. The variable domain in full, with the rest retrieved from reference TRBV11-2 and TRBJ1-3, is EAGVAQSPRYKIIEKRQSVAFWCNPISGHATLYWYQQILGQGPKLLIQFQNNGVVDDSQLPKDRFSAERLKGVDSTLKIQPAKLEDSAVYLCASSLGQGSPGNTIYFGEGSWLTVV.

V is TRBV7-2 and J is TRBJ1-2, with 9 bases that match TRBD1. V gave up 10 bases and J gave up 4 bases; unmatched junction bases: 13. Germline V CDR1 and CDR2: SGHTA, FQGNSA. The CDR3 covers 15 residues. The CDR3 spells CATSPTGGGGYGYTF. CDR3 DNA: TGTGCCACCTCGCCAACAGGGGGCGGGGGCTATGGCTACACCTTC.

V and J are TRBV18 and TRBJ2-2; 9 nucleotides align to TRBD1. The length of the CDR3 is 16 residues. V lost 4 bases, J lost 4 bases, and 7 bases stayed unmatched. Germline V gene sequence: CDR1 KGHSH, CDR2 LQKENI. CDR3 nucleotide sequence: TGTGCCAGCTCACGACAGGGACAGGGAACCACCGGGGAGCTGTTTTTT. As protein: CASSRQGQGTTGELFF.

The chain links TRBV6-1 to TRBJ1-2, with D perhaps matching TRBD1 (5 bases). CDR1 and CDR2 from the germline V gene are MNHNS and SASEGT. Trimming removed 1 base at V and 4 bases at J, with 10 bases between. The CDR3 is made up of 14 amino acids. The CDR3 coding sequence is TGTGCCAGCAGTGAAGAGAGGACAACCTATGGCTACACCTTC. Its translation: CASSEERTTYGYTF.

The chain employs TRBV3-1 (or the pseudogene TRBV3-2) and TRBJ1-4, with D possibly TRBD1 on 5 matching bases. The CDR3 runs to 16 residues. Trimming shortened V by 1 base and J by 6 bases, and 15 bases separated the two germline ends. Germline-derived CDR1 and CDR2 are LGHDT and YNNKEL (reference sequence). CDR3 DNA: TGTGCCAGCAGCCAAGGTCCTGGGCGGGACTATGAAAAACTGTTTTTT. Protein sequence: CASSQGPGRDYEKLFF.

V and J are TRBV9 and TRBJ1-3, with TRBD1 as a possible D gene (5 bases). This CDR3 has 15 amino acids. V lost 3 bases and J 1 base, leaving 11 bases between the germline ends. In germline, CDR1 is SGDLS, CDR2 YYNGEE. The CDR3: CASSAGDLSGNTIYF. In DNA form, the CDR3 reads TGTGCCAGCAGCGCGGGGGATCTTTCTGGAAACACCATATATTTT.

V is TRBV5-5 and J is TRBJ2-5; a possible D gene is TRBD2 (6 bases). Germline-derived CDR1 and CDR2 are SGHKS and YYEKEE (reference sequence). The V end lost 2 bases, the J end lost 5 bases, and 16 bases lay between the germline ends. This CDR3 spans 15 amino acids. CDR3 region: CASSFRGEVGETQYF. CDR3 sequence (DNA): TGTGCCAGCAGCTTTAGAGGGGAGGTAGGGGAGACCCAGTACTTC.

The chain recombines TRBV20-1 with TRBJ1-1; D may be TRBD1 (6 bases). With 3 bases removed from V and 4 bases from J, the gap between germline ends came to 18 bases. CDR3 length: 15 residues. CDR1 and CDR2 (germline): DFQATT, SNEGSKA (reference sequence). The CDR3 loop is CSASILGQMATEAFF. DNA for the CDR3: TGCAGTGCTAGTATACTCGGACAGATGGCCACTGAAGCTTTCTTT.

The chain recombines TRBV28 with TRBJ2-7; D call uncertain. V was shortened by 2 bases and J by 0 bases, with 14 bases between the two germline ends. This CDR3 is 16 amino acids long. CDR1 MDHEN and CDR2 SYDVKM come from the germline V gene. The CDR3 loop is CASSLVLTVSSYEQYF. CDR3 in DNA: TGTGCCAGCAGTTTAGTATTGACGGTCAGCTCCTACGAGCAGTACTTC.

The chain's CDR3 is CASSLRDGSSYNEQFF. The CDR3, as DNA: TGTGCCAGCAGCTTAAGGGACGGAAGCTCCTACAATGAGCAGTTCTTC. The chain couples TRBV11-2 to TRBJ2-1; D could derive from TRBD1 or TRBD2 (5 bases each). Between the trimmed V and J ends, which lost 2 bases and 0 bases, there was a span of 11 bases. The germline V gene has CDR1 SGHAT and CDR2 FQNNGV. This CDR3 comprises 16 residues.

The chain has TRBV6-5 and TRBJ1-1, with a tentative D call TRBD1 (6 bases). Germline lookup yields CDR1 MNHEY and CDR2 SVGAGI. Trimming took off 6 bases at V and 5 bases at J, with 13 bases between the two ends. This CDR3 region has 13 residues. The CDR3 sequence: CASRVQGLTEAFF. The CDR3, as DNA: TGTGCCAGCAGAGTACAGGGCTTAACTGAAGCTTTCTTT.

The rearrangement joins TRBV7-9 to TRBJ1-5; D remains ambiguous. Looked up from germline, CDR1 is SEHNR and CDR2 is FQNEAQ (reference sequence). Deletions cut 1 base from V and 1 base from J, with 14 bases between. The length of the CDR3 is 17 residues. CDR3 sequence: CASSLGGEGISNQPQHF. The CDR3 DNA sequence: TGTGCCAGCAGCTTAGGTGGGGAGGGAATAAGCAATCAGCCCCAGCATTTT. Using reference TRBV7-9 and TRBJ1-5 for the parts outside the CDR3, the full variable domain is DTGVSQNPRHKITKRGQNVTFRCDPISEHNRLYWYRQTLGQGPEFLTYFQNEAQLEKSRLLSDRFSAERPKGSFSTLEIQRTEQGDSAMYLCASSLGGEGISNQPQHFGDGTRLSIL.

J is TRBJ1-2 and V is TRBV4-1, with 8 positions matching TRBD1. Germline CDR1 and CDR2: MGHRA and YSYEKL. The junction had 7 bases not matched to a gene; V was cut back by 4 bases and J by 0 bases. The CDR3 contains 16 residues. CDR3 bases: TGCGCCAGCAGCCCCTCCGGACAGGGCTCTAACTATGGCTACACCTTC. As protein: CASSPSGQGSNYGYTF.

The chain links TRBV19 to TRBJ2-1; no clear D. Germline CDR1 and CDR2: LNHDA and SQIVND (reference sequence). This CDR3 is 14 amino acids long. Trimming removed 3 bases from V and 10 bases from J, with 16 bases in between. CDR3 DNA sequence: TGTGCCAGTAGTATCACGTCCACGCAAGCAGAGCAGTTCTTC. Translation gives CASSITSTQAEQFF. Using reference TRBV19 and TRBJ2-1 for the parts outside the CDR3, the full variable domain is DGGITQSPKYLFRKEGQNVTLSCEQNLNHDAMYWYRQDPGQGLRLIYYSQIVNDFQKGDIAEGYSVSREKKESFPLTVTSAQKNPTAFYLCASSITSTQAEQFFGPGTRLTVL.

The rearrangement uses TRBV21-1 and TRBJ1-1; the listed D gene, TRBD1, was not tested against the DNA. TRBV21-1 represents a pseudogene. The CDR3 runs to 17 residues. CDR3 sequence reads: CASSRDRGPPLNTEAFF. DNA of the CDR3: TGTGCCAGCAGCCGGGACAGGGGTCCCCCCCTGAACACTGAAGCTTTCTTT.

The CDR3, as DNA: TGTGCCACCAGTGATGGCGGACAGGGTAATGAAAAACTGTTTTTT. Translation: CATSDGGQGNEKLFF. The V gene is TRBV24-1, the J gene TRBJ1-4; 8 bases fit TRBD1. The germline gives CDR1 KGHDR, CDR2 SFDVKD. The junction had 3 bases not matched to a gene; V was cut back by 3 bases and J by 4 bases. CDR3 length: 15 amino acids.

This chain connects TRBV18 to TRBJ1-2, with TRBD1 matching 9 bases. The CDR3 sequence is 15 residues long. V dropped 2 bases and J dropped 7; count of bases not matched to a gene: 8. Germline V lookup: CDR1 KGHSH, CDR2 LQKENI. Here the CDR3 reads CASSPSQGARSGYTF. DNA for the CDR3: TGTGCCAGCTCACCATCACAGGGGGCCCGTTCTGGCTACACCTTC.

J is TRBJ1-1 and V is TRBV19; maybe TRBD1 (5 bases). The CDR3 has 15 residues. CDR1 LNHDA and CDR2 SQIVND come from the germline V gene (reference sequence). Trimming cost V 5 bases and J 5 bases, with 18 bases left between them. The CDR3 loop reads CASSPTGGRGTEAFF. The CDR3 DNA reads TGTGCCAGTAGTCCGACGGGGGGTCGGGGGACTGAAGCTTTCTTT.

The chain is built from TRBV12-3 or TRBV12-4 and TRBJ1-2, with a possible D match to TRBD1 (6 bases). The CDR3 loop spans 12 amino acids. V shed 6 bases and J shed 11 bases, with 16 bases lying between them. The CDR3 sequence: CASSPGTPRYTF. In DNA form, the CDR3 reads TGTGCCAGCAGCCCCGGGACACCCAGGTACACCTTC.